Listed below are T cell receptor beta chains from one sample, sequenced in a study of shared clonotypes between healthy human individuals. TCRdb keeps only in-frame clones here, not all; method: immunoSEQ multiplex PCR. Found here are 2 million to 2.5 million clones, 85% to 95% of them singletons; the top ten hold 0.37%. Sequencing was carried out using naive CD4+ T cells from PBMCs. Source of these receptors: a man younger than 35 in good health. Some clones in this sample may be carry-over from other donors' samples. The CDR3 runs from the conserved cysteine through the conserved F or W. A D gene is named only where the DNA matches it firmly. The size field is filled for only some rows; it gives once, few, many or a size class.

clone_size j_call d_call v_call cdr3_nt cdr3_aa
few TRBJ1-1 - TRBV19 TGTGCCAGTAGTATGGTGGAGGGGTCCCCTAACACTGAAGCTTTCTTT CASSMVEGSPNTEAFF
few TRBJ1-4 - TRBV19 TGTGCCAGTAGTCCATTGGGGACGTCCAGGACCAATGAAAAACTGTTTTTT CASSPLGTSRTNEKLFF
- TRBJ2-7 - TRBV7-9 TGTGCCAGCAGCCCCGCAGGTGATGATGGCGAGCAGTACTTC CASSPAGDDGEQYF
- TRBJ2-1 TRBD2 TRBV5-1 TGCGCCAGCAGCTGGACTAGCGGAGTTTACAATGAGCAGTTCTTC CASSWTSGVYNEQFF
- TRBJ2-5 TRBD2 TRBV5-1 TGCGCCAGCACCCTGTTCGGGGGGAAGGAAGAGACCCAGTACTTC CASTLFGGKEETQYF
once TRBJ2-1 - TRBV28 TGTGCCAGCAGTTTGGGCGGGGTTGATGAGCAGTTCTTC CASSLGGVDEQFF
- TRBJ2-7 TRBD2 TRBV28 TGTGTTGCCTCGACTAGCGGGAGGGCCCCGGGAGACGAGCAGTACTTC CVASTSGRAPGDEQYF
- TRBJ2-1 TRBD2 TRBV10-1 TGCGCCAGCAGTTCACGACTAGCGGACAACTACAATGAGCAGTTCTTC CASSSRLADNYNEQFF
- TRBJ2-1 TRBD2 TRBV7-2 TGTGCCAGCAGCTTAATGGGCGGGAGCGAGAATGAGCAGTTCTTC CASSLMGGSENEQFF
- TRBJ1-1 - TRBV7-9 TGTGCCAGCAGCCGCAACCGGGGAGAGGGTACTGAAGCTTTCTTT CASSRNRGEGTEAFF
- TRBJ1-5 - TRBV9 TGTGCCAGCAGCGTGCGGCCCGAAGGCAATCAGCCCCAGCATTTT CASSVRPEGNQPQHF
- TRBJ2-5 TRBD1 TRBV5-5 TGTGCCAGCAGCTTGTCTCGTGACAGGGGTTGGCGGACCCAGTACTTC CASSLSRDRGWRTQYF
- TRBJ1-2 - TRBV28 - CASSTSPPVNYGYTF
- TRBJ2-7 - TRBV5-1 TGCGCCAGCAGCGCCCCTAGCTTTGACTCCTACGAGCAGTACTTC CASSAPSFDSYEQYF
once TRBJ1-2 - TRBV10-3 TGTGCCATCAGCTCCCGCGAGGGGCGGAATGGCTACACCTTC CAISSREGRNGYTF
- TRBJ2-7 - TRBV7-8 TGTGCCAGCAGCTTAGCGCGGGTCCCAAGCCCTCACGAGCAGTACTTC CASSLARVPSPHEQYF
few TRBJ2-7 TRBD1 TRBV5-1 TGCGCCAGCAGCTTGGAGGGACAGGGCTACGAGCAGTACTTC CASSLEGQGYEQYF
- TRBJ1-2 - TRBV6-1 TGTGCCAGCAGGACGCCCCAGGGCGTCGGCTACACCTTC CASRTPQGVGYTF
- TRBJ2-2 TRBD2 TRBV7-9 TGTGCCAGCAGCATACTAGCGGGCGTTACCGGGGAGCTGTTTTTT CASSILAGVTGELFF
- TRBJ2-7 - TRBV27 TGTGCCAGCAGTATTCAACAGGGAGCAGGCGAGCAGTACTTC CASSIQQGAGEQYF
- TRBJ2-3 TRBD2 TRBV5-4 TGTGCCAGCAGCTTGGGGGGACTAGCGGGAGGGCCCGGTGATACGCAGTATTTT CASSLGGLAGGPGDTQYF
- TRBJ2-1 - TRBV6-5 TGTGCCAGCAGCCTAAGGGGGGATGAGCAGTTCTTC CASSLRGDEQFF
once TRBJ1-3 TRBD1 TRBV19 TGTGCCAGTAGTATACTCCGGGACAGCTCTGGAAACACCATATATTTT CASSILRDSSGNTIYF
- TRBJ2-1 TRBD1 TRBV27 TGTGCCAGCAGTTTGTTCATGACAGGGGTCCGCTCCTACAATGAGCAGTTCTTC CASSLFMTGVRSYNEQFF
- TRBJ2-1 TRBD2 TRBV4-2 TGTGCCAGCAGCCAAGATTTGGGACTAGTCTCCAATGAGCAGTTCTTC CASSQDLGLVSNEQFF
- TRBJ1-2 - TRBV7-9 TGTGCCAGCAGCTTAGCGCTGGCGGACCGGGATGGCTACACCTTC CASSLALADRDGYTF
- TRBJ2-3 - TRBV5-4 TGTGCTGAAGGGGCGGCTGGGGGGCCAGATACGCAGTATTTT CAEGAAGGPDTQYF
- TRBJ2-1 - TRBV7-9 TGTGCCAGCAGCTTTCAGGGAGTCGCCTACAATGAGCAGTTCTTC CASSFQGVAYNEQFF
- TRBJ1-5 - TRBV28 TGTGCCAGCAGCCAGAATCCTTATCCCCAGCATTTT CASSQNPYPQHF
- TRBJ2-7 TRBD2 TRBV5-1 TGCGCCAGCAGCTTGGTACTAGCGGGAGGGCAGAACACCTACGAGCAGTACTTC CASSLVLAGGQNTYEQYF
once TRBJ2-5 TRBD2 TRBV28 TGTGCCAGCAACGCCGAAAAACTAGCGGGAGGGTCCAGGGCCCAGTACTTC CASNAEKLAGGSRAQYF
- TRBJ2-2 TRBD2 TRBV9 TGTGCCAGCAGCGTAGGGCCAGCGGGGGACACCGGGGAGCTGTTTTTT CASSVGPAGDTGELFF
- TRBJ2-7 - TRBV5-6 TGTGCCAGCAGCTTGACCCTCTCAGGGATCTCCTACGAGCAGTACTTC CASSLTLSGISYEQYF
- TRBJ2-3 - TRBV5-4 TGTGCCAGCAGCTTGCGAAGTGGCTACACAGATACGCAGTATTTT CASSLRSGYTDTQYF
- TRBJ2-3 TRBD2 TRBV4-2 TGTGCCAGCAGCCAAGTAGCGGGAGGGCTTGGAGATACGCAGTATTTT CASSQVAGGLGDTQYF
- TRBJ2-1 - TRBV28 TGTGCCAGCAGTTTAGTGAATGAGCAGTTCTTC CASSLVNEQFF
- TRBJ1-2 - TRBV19 TGTGCCAGTAGTCTTCGCGGGCTCTATGGCTACACCTTC CASSLRGLYGYTF
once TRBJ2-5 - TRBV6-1 TGTGCCAGCACCCGTCTCCGCGGGGTAGAGACCCAGTACTTC CASTRLRGVETQYF
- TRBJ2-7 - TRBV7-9 TGTGCCAGCAGCTCTACCTACTACGAGCAGTACTTC CASSSTYYEQYF
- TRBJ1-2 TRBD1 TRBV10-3 TGTGCCATCAGTCATCGGGACAGGGGGCTCGATGGCTACACCTTC CAISHRDRGLDGYTF
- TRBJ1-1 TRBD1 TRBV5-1 TGCGCCAGCAGCTTGGAGACAGGGGGCACTGAAGCTTTCTTT CASSLETGGTEAFF
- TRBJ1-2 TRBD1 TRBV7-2 TGTGCCAGCAGCCCCAAACAGGGGGCGGCATTTTTTGGCGGCTACACCTTC CASSPKQGAAFFGGYTF